This T cell receptor beta chain originates from a study of control samples from healthy donors and cancer patients. Germline CDR1 reads SGHDT; CDR2 reads YYEEEE. V was pared by 1 base and J by 5 bases, with 9 bases between. This CDR3 is 14 amino acids long. Assay used: immunoSEQ multiplex PCR; TCRdb lists only in-frame clones, some missing. The sample records about 160,000 clones, around 95% being singletons. Sequencing input: blood. The TCR was taken from a woman aged 40 to 49 in good health. The chain is built from TRBV5-6 and TRBJ1-4, with no clear D. CDR3 nucleotide sequence: TGTGCCAGCAGCTTGAGAAGCCCCAATGAAAAACTGTTTTTT. It encodes CASSLRSPNEKLFF. Based on the CDR3 plus reference TRBV5-6 and TRBJ1-4, the full variable domain is DAGVTQSPTHLIKTRGQQVTLRCSPKSGHDTVSWYQQALGQGPQFIFQYYEEEERQRGNFPDRFSGHQFPNYSSELNVNALLLGDSALYLCASSLRSPNEKLFFGSGTQLSVL.